These 21 T cell receptor beta chains came from one sample sequenced in a study of spatial heterogeneity in lung cancer. TCRdb called the 5' RACE reads again in MiXCR, with one record for every CDR3 protein. The repertoire holds more than 80,000 distinct CDR3 sequences, with approximately 12% as singletons. The time point is: sample taken at primary tumor resection. The source was PBMCs, collected at surgery. The receptors were gathered from a male donor with early-stage non-small cell lung cancer.

This clonotype was detected a few times. This chain links TRBV7-2 with TRBJ2-4, with D maybe TRBD1 (6 bases). V lost 2 bases and J 8 bases, leaving 7 bases between the germline ends. Germline values: CDR1 SGHTA, CDR2 FQGNSA. The CDR3 consists of 12 residues. The CDR3 sequence: CASSLQGYIQYF. CDR3 DNA sequence: TGTGCCAGCAGCTTACAGGGGTACATTCAGTACTTC.

This clonotype was found a few times. The chain is built from TRBV19 and TRBJ2-1, with 7 bases identical to TRBD2. There are 14 residues in the CDR3. Germline V gene data show CDR1 as LNHDA and CDR2 as SQIVND (reference sequence). The junction had 6 bases not matched to a gene; V was cut back by 7 bases and J by 3 bases. The CDR3 loop is CASKGGRDYNEQFF. The CDR3 DNA reads as TGTGCCAGTAAAGGCGGGAGAGACTACAATGAGCAGTTCTTC. The complete variable domain, with remaining parts taken from reference TRBV19 and TRBJ2-1, reads DGGITQSPKYLFRKEGQNVTLSCEQNLNHDAMYWYRQDPGQGLRLIYYSQIVNDFQKGDIAEGYSVSREKKESFPLTVTSAQKNPTAFYLCASKGGRDYNEQFFGPGTRLTVL.

This clonotype was seen only a few times. The chain couples TRBV27 to TRBJ2-7, with 8 nucleotides matching TRBD1. Germline loops: CDR1 MNHEY, CDR2 SMNVEV (reference sequence). The CDR3 length is 15 residues. J gave up 0 bases and V 10 bases, and 11 bases lay outside the gene matches. The CDR3 DNA is TGTGCCACAAAGCTTCAGGGGGCGCGCTCCTACGAGCAGTACTTC. This encodes CATKLQGARSYEQYF.

This clonotype was observed a few times. This chain joins TRBV7-2 and TRBJ1-3; no definite D call. Trimming took off 4 bases at V and 0 bases at J, with 10 bases between the two ends. Germline CDR1 and CDR2: SGHTA and FQGNSA. CDR3 length equals 15 residues. The CDR3 is CASSSTSGSGNTIYF. DNA of the CDR3: TGTGCCAGCAGCTCCACATCTGGCTCTGGAAACACCATATATTTT.

The chain combines TRBV5-5 with TRBJ2-1; 10 nucleotides line up with TRBD1. V lost 4 bases to trimming and J lost 4 bases; unmatched junction nucleotides: 11. Germline V gene lookup returns CDR1 SGHKS and CDR2 YYEKEE (reference sequence). CDR3 length equals 17 residues. This chain's CDR3 is CASSETLPGQGYNEQFF. CDR3 nucleotides: TGTGCCAGCAGCGAAACTTTACCGGGACAGGGGTACAATGAGCAGTTCTTC.

The J gene is TRBJ2-1, the V gene TRBV24-1; tentatively, D is TRBD1 (6 bases). The CDR3 is made up of 21 amino acids. Germline CDR1 reads KGHDR; CDR2 reads SFDVKD. Between the trimmed V and J ends, which lost 1 base and 2 bases, there was a span of 26 bases. The CDR3 reads CATSDFTPRHRAGRAYNEQFF. The DNA of the CDR3 is TGTGCCACCAGTGATTTTACCCCAAGACACAGGGCTGGGCGGGCCTACAATGAGCAGTTCTTC.

This clonotype came up a few times. The chain employs TRBV6-6 and TRBJ2-1, with D perhaps being TRBD1 or TRBD2 (5 bases each). The CDR3 consists of 15 residues. Germline V gene data show CDR1 as MNHNY and CDR2 as SVGAGI (reference sequence). V lost 6 bases to trimming and J lost 8 bases, with 20 bases between them. CDR3 in amino acids: CASSPTGPGIDEQFF. As DNA, the CDR3 is TGTGCCAGCAGCCCCACGGGACCTGGGATCGATGAGCAGTTCTTC.

This clonotype was counted many times. V and J are TRBV2 and TRBJ2-3, with D unresolved. Germline V lookup: CDR1 SNHLY, CDR2 FYNNEI. This CDR3 has 15 amino acids. V was cut by 2 bases and J by 0 bases, with 9 bases left in between. CDR3 nucleotide sequence: TGTGCCAGCAGTGAATCCAGGCCTAGCACAGATACGCAGTATTTT. As protein: CASSESRPSTDTQYF.

This clonotype was seen more than once but under ten times. The V gene is TRBV20-1, the J gene TRBJ1-1; D gene uncertain. CDR3 length: 14 amino acids. V was cut by 6 bases and J by 1 base, with 15 bases left in between. The germline V gene encodes CDR1 DFQATT and CDR2 SNEGSKA (reference sequence). The chain's CDR3 is CSANPGQWNTEAFF. CDR3 DNA sequence: TGCAGTGCCAATCCCGGGCAATGGAACACTGAAGCTTTCTTT.

The genes are TRBV20-1 and TRBJ2-3; 8 nucleotides align to TRBD2. This CDR3 has 16 amino acids. After removal of 3 bases from V and 3 bases from J, the junction contained 11 bases not matched to a gene. From germline, CDR1 is DFQATT and CDR2 SNEGSKA (reference sequence). The CDR3 loop is CSASIPGGLFTDTQYF. The CDR3 DNA reads as TGCAGTGCTAGTATCCCGGGGGGGCTCTTTACAGATACGCAGTATTTT.

This rearrangement joins TRBV28 to TRBJ1-2; no firm D call. Germline lookup yields CDR1 MDHEN and CDR2 SYDVKM. CDR3 length: 14 residues. Trimming left V 2 bases short and J 2 bases short, with 9 bases between. In DNA form, the CDR3 reads TGTGCCAGCAGTTTACGCGCCCGGAACTATGGCTACACCTTC. Encoded protein: CASSLRARNYGYTF.

This chain joins TRBV12-3 or TRBV12-4 and TRBJ2-1; 11 bases agree with TRBD2. This CDR3 is built from 16 residues. The V segment lost 2 bases and the J segment 1 base; nucleotides outside the gene matches: 1. CDR3 region: CASSLSSGRSYNEQFF. In nucleotides, the CDR3 is TGTGCCAGCAGTTTATCTAGCGGGAGGTCCTACAATGAGCAGTTCTTC.

J is TRBJ2-6 and V is TRBV7-9; D gene ambiguous. Germline CDR1 is SEHNR and CDR2 is FQNEAQ (reference sequence). This CDR3 has 15 residues. V lost 5 bases and J lost 4, with 12 bases in between. DNA for the CDR3: TGTGCCAGCAGCCGAGGCGTGGCCGGGGCCAACGTCCTGACTTTC. Translating it yields CASSRGVAGANVLTF.

This clonotype was recorded at least ten times. V and J are TRBV7-9 and TRBJ2-3; 10 nucleotides match TRBD2. Per the germline V gene, CDR1 is SEHNR and CDR2 is FQNEAQ (reference sequence). The CDR3 runs to 15 residues. Trimming cost V 4 bases and J 3 bases; bases outside gene matches: 4. The CDR3 DNA follows: TGTGCCAGCAGCTCGACTAGCGGGTATACAGATACGCAGTATTTT. It yields the protein CASSSTSGYTDTQYF.

This clonotype was seen more than once but under ten times. J is TRBJ1-1 and V is TRBV2; TRBD1 matches at 8 bases. Germline CDR1 SNHLY, CDR2 FYNNEI. The CDR3 loop spans 12 amino acids. V trimming: 6 bases; J trimming: 10 bases; junction bases outside the gene matches: 7. CDR3 DNA: TGTGCCAGCAGCCGAGGACAGGGCGGAGCTTTCTTT. Amino acid sequence: CASSRGQGGAFF.

This CDR3 is CASSEAMIMYSGFF. The CDR3 DNA reads as TGTGCCAGCAGTGAAGCCATGATCATGTATTCGGGTTTCTTT. The chain carries TRBV6-1 and TRBJ1-1; D unresolved. The V gene's germline CDR1 is MNHNS and CDR2 SASEGT. This CDR3 has 14 amino acids. V shed 0 bases and J shed 13 bases, with 18 bases lying between them.

This sequence joins TRBV12-3 or TRBV12-4 and TRBJ2-1, with a possible D match to TRBD2 (6 bases). Between the trimmed V and J ends, which lost 4 bases and 3 bases, there was a span of 16 bases. This CDR3 spans 16 amino acids. For the CDR3, the DNA is TGTGCCAGCAGTTCGACTAGAGTCCTTAGCTACAATGAGCAGTTCTTC. The encoded protein is CASSSTRVLSYNEQFF.

This clonotype was picked up many times. This sequence joins TRBV5-1 and TRBJ2-7; TRBD2 might be the D (6 bases). From germline, CDR1 is SGHRS and CDR2 YFSETQ. The CDR3 covers 13 residues. V was pared by 4 bases and J by 2 bases, with 10 bases between. The CDR3 nucleotides read TGCGCCAGCAGCGACCGGGAGCCCTACGAGCAGTACTTC. Translation gives CASSDREPYEQYF.

The V and J genes are TRBV5-4 and TRBJ2-1, with D possibly matching TRBD2 (6 bases). This CDR3 has 12 residues. The V end lost 3 bases, the J end lost 7 bases, and 8 bases lay between the germline ends. CDR1 and CDR2 from the germline V gene are SGHNT and YYREEE (reference sequence). In nucleotides, the CDR3 is TGTGCCAGCAGCTCGGGAGCAAATGAGCAGTTCTTC. Translated, it gives CASSSGANEQFF.

This clonotype was counted a few times. V and J are TRBV5-6 and TRBJ2-2, with D possibly matching TRBD1 (6 bases). V lost 2 bases and J 4 bases, leaving 12 bases between the germline ends. The CDR3 runs to 15 residues. Germline CDR1 reads SGHDT; CDR2 reads YYEEEE. CDR3 coding DNA: TGTGCCAGCAGCTTTGGGGGCACAGTCACCGGGGAGCTGTTTTTT. Translation gives CASSFGGTVTGELFF.

The chain uses TRBV10-2 and TRBJ2-2; 9 bases map to TRBD2. Germline V gene sequence: CDR1 WSHSY, CDR2 SAAADI. The CDR3 runs 18 residues. The junction had 9 bases not matched to a gene; V was cut back by 3 bases and J by 1 base. Here the CDR3 reads CASSDGLAGTLNTGELFF. The CDR3 DNA is TGCGCCAGCAGTGACGGGCTAGCGGGGACCTTGAACACCGGGGAGCTGTTTTTT.